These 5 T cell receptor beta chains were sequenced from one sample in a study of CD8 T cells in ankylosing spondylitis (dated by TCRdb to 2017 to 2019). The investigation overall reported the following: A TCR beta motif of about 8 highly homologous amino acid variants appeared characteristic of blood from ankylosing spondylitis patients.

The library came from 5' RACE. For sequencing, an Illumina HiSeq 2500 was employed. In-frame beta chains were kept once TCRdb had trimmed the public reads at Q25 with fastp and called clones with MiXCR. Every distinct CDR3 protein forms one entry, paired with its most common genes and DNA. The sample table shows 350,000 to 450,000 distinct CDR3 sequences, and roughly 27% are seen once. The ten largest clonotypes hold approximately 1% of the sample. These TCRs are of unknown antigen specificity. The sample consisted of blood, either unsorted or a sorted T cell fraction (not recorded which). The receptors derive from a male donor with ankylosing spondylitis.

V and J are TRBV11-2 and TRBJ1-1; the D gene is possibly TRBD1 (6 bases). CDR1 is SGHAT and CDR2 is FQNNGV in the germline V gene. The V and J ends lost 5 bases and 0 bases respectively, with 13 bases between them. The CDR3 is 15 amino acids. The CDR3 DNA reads TGTGCCAGCAGCGTGACAGGACTCATGAACACTGAAGCTTTCTTT. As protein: CASSVTGLMNTEAFF.

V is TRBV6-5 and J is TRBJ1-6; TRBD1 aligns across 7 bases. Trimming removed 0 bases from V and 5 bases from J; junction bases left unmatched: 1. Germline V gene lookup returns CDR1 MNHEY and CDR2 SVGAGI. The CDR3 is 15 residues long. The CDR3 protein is CASSYSGTDNSPLHF. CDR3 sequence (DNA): TGTGCCAGCAGTTACTCAGGGACAGATAATTCACCCCTCCACTTT.

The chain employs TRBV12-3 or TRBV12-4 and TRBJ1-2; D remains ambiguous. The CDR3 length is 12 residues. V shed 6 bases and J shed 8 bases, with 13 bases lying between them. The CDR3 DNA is TGTGCCAGCAGACCCACATCAGGAGGCTACACCTTC. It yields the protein CASRPTSGGYTF.

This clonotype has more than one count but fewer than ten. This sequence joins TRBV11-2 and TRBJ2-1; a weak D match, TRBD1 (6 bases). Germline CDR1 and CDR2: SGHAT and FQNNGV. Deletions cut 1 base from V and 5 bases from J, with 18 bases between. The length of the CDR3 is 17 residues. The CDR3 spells CASSLASGGRGDNEQFF. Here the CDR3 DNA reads TGTGCCAGCAGCTTAGCTTCTGGCGGCAGGGGAGACAATGAGCAGTTCTTC. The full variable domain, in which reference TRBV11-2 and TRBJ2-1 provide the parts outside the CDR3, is EAGVAQSPRYKIIEKRQSVAFWCNPISGHATLYWYQQILGQGPKLLIQFQNNGVVDDSQLPKDRFSAERLKGVDSTLKIQPAKLEDSAVYLCASSLASGGRGDNEQFFGPGTRLTVL.

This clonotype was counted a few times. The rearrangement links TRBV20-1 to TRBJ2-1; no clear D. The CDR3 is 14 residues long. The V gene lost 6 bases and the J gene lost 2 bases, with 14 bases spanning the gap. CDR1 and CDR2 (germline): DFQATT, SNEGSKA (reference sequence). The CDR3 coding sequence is TGCAGTGCAGCACCCCCCGGAGCCTACAATGAGCAGTTCTTC. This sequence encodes CSAAPPGAYNEQFF.